This record concerns one T cell receptor beta chain sequence. The sample comes from a study of cytomegalovirus exposure and HLA in healthy donors. The overall study: Among about 380 genotyped donors, around 80% fell in the Caucasian-associated ancestry cluster.

Both 60 Vbeta primers and 13 Jbeta primers went into the PCR. Sequencing was performed with immunoSEQ multiplex PCR; in TCRdb, only in-frame clones are kept and a portion is missing. Here the sample spans hundreds of thousands of clones, about 81% being singletons. Germline CDR1 is SGHDT and CDR2 is YYEEEE. Trimming left V 0 bases short and J 4 bases short, with 7 bases between. The CDR3 length is 13 residues. The genes are TRBV5-6 and TRBJ1-2; no reliable D call. This receptor was taken from a man aged 35 to 55 in good health and CMV-seropositive. Source material: PBMCs. CDR3 coding DNA: TGTGCCAGCAGCTTGGCCGGTTCCTATGGCTACACCTTC. Translating it yields CASSLAGSYGYTF. Using reference TRBV5-6 and TRBJ1-2 for the parts outside the CDR3, the full variable domain is DAGVTQSPTHLIKTRGQQVTLRCSPKSGHDTVSWYQQALGQGPQFIFQYYEEEERQRGNFPDRFSGHQFPNYSSELNVNALLLGDSALYLCASSLAGSYGYTFGSGTRLTVV.